These 20 T cell receptor beta chains were sequenced from one sample in a study of shared clonotypes between healthy human individuals. Sequencing was performed with immunoSEQ multiplex PCR; in TCRdb, only in-frame clones are kept and a portion is missing. The sample yields roughly 490,000 clones, around 79% seen once. The sequenced sample consisted of PBMCs. The receptors were sampled from a woman aged 40 to 50 in good health. Some clones in this sample may be carry-over from other donors' samples.

The rearrangement uses TRBV10-2 and TRBJ2-1; TRBD1 agrees at 7 bases. V shed 9 bases and J 3 bases; nucleotides not matched to a gene: 8. Germline V gene sequence: CDR1 WSHSY, CDR2 SAAADI. The length of the CDR3 is 14 residues. Here the CDR3 reads CASQGRGYYNEQFF. The CDR3 DNA reads TGCGCCAGTCAGGGCAGGGGGTACTACAATGAGCAGTTCTTC.

This CDR3 is CAISEPAAQKGTYEQYF. The CDR3 DNA sequence: TGTGCCATCAGTGAGCCTGCTGCTCAGAAGGGAACCTACGAGCAGTACTTC. This chain links TRBV10-3 with TRBJ2-7; D is uncertain. Trimming pared 2 bases from V and 2 bases from J, leaving 19 bases between. CDR1 and CDR2 from the germline V gene are ENHRY and SYGVKD. The CDR3 covers 17 residues.

The chain employs TRBV9 and TRBJ2-1; D may be TRBD2 (5 bases). This CDR3 region has 15 residues. V was trimmed by 2 bases and J by 9 bases, leaving 18 bases between them. CDR1 is SGDLS, CDR2 YYNGEE, per germline. The CDR3 nucleotides are TGTGCCAGCAGCGTCGCGGGTCGGCCTCCAGGTGAGCAGTTCTTC. As protein: CASSVAGRPPGEQFF.

The chain employs TRBV13 and TRBJ2-2, with a possible D match to TRBD1 (5 bases). The germline V gene has CDR1 PRHDT and CDR2 FYEKMQ (reference sequence). V lost 4 bases, J lost 1 base, and 19 bases lay in between. The CDR3 is 18 residues long. CDR3 region: CASSSQGYQSRNTGELFF. The CDR3 bases are TGTGCCAGCAGCTCCCAGGGATACCAATCCAGGAACACCGGGGAGCTGTTTTTT.

This sequence joins TRBV7-8 and TRBJ1-3; no clear D gene. V lost 2 bases and J 1 base, leaving 6 bases between the germline ends. Germline V gene lookup returns CDR1 SGHVS and CDR2 FQNEAQ. This CDR3 is built from 14 residues. CDR3 in DNA: TGTGCCAGCAGCTTATCGACGTCTGGAAACACCATATATTTT. It yields the protein CASSLSTSGNTIYF.

The chain has TRBV9 and TRBJ2-7; no definite D call. Per the germline V gene, CDR1 is SGDLS and CDR2 is YYNGEE. Deletions cut 2 bases from V and 5 bases from J, with 14 bases between. The CDR3 runs to 14 residues. In DNA, the CDR3 is TGTGCCAGCAGCGTCGGATTAGCCTCGGACGAGCAGTACTTC. Residues: CASSVGLASDEQYF.

The rearrangement joins TRBV7-2 to TRBJ1-4; 8 positions match TRBD1. This CDR3 has 16 amino acids. Germline V lookup: CDR1 SGHTA, CDR2 FQGNSA. V gave up 5 bases and J gave up 0 bases; unmatched junction bases: 5. For the CDR3, the DNA is TGTGCCAGCAGCCAGGGACAGGCCTCAACTAATGAAAAACTGTTTTTT. Its translation: CASSQGQASTNEKLFF.

The chain is built from TRBV9 and TRBJ2-1; no clear D. Trimming left V 0 bases short and J 11 bases short, with 12 bases between. The CDR3 runs to 13 residues. Germline CDR1 reads SGDLS; CDR2 reads YYNGEE. The CDR3 region is CASSVGGTAKQFF. The CDR3 nucleotides read TGTGCCAGCAGCGTAGGTGGCACCGCAAAGCAGTTCTTC.

The V gene is TRBV28, the J gene TRBJ1-2; D is undetermined. CDR1 and CDR2 (germline): MDHEN, SYDVKM. The CDR3 sequence is 12 residues long. The germline V and J ends were trimmed by 7 bases and 0 bases, with 6 bases remaining between them. The CDR3 region is CASTSANYGYTF. CDR3 DNA sequence: TGTGCCAGCACTTCAGCTAACTATGGCTACACCTTC.

This clone turned up a few times. The rearrangement links TRBV11-2 to TRBJ2-7, with a possible D match to TRBD2 (6 bases). V was trimmed by 4 bases and J by 0 bases, leaving 22 bases between them. Germline CDR1 is SGHAT and CDR2 is FQNNGV. This CDR3 is built from 18 residues. Here the CDR3 DNA reads TGTGCCAGCAGCTCGCTGCTGAGGGCTAGCGCCTACTCCTACGAGCAGTACTTC. This translates into CASSSLLRASAYSYEQYF.

The chain is built from TRBV7-8 and TRBJ2-3; TRBD1 aligns across 12 bases. The CDR3 consists of 18 residues. Germline trimming cut 5 bases from V and 4 bases from J; bases unmatched to any gene: 13. Germline CDR1 and CDR2: SGHVS and FQNEAQ. CDR3 loop: CASSRPGPGTGGPDTQYF. CDR3 sequence (DNA): TGTGCCAGCAGCCGTCCGGGTCCTGGGACAGGGGGCCCAGATACGCAGTATTTT.

This chain joins TRBV29-1 and TRBJ1-1, with D tentatively TRBD1 (6 bases). The CDR3 is 12 residues long. V lost 6 bases and J 6 bases, leaving 14 bases between the germline ends. Germline V gives CDR1 SQVTM, CDR2 ANQGSEA. The DNA of the CDR3 is TGCAGCGTGAGGACAGCTCTTTCTGAAGCTTTCTTT. This translates into CSVRTALSEAFF.

The genes are TRBV18 and TRBJ2-5; 7 bases align to TRBD2. The length of the CDR3 is 13 residues. Germline-derived CDR1 and CDR2 are KGHSH and LQKENI. The V segment lost 2 bases and the J segment 5 bases; nucleotides outside the gene matches: 2. The CDR3 is CASSPFSGETQYF. CDR3 sequence (DNA): TGTGCCAGCTCACCATTTAGCGGGGAGACCCAGTACTTC.

This chain joins TRBV25-1 and TRBJ2-7; D ambiguous. In germline, CDR1 is MGHDK, CDR2 SYGVNS. The CDR3 length is 12 residues. Trimming removed 4 bases at V and 1 base at J, with 5 bases between. DNA of the CDR3: TGTGCCAGCAGTGCTACGTCCTACGAGCAGTACTTC. This sequence encodes CASSATSYEQYF.

The rearrangement uses TRBV7-7 and TRBJ1-6; D may be TRBD1 (5 bases). Trimming removed 8 bases at V and 7 bases at J, with 12 bases between. The germline gives CDR1 SSHAT, CDR2 FNYEAQ (reference sequence). This CDR3 has 13 amino acids. The CDR3 sequence: CASAREYNSPLHF. CDR3 coding DNA: TGTGCCAGCGCCAGGGAGTACAATTCACCCCTCCACTTT.

This rearrangement joins TRBV7-9 to TRBJ2-7, with TRBD2 as a possible D gene (5 bases). Trimming stripped 3 bases from V and 0 bases from J, with 12 bases between. The germline V gene has CDR1 SEHNR and CDR2 FQNEAQ (reference sequence). CDR3 size: 15 residues. CDR3: CASSFGLTLSYEQYF. In DNA, the CDR3 is TGTGCCAGCAGCTTCGGACTGACCCTCTCCTACGAGCAGTACTTC.

This clone was picked up a small number of times. The chain links TRBV21-1 to TRBJ2-4; the table assigns TRBD1, which was not confirmed against the DNA. TRBV21-1 is shown as a pseudogene. This CDR3 has 17 amino acids. The CDR3: CASSKADRWLAKNIQYF. DNA of the CDR3: TGTGCCAGCAGCAAAGCCGACAGGTGGCTAGCCAAAAACATTCAGTACTTC.

The chain links TRBV7-3 to TRBJ2-1, with D unresolved. The ends were cut back, 0 bases at V and 8 bases at J, with 8 bases in the middle. Germline V gene data show CDR1 as SGHTA and CDR2 as FQGTGA. The CDR3 extends over 13 amino acids. CDR3 nucleotide sequence: TGTGCCAGCAGCTTAACGTCGTTAGATGAGCAGTTCTTC. This translates into CASSLTSLDEQFF.

The chain is built from TRBV7-2 and TRBJ2-1, with unresolved D. Germline V lookup: CDR1 SGHTA, CDR2 FQGNSA. This CDR3 is 14 amino acids long. Trimming took off 7 bases at V and 12 bases at J, with 22 bases between the two ends. This CDR3 reads CASNDPPGINMQFF. CDR3 in DNA: TGTGCCAGCAACGACCCCCCGGGCATAAACATGCAGTTCTTC.

The chain has TRBV19 and TRBJ2-1; 7 bases are shared with TRBD1. The CDR3 contains 15 residues. Germline V CDR1 and CDR2: LNHDA, SQIVND (reference sequence). With 6 bases clipped from V and 1 base from J, the junction kept 6 bases outside the gene matches. CDR3 bases: TGTGCCAGTAGCACCGAGGACAGGTCCTACAATGAGCAGTTCTTC. Its translation is CASSTEDRSYNEQFF. Using reference TRBV19 and TRBJ2-1 for the parts outside the CDR3, the full variable domain is DGGITQSPKYLFRKEGQNVTLSCEQNLNHDAMYWYRQDPGQGLRLIYYSQIVNDFQKGDIAEGYSVSREKKESFPLTVTSAQKNPTAFYLCASSTEDRSYNEQFFGPGTRLTVL.